These T cell receptor beta chains were read from a single sample in a study of blood T cell repertoires in COVID-19. The protocol was immunoSEQ multiplex PCR, while the TCRdb copy is restricted to in-frame clones and leaves out a portion. Of 300,000 or so clones in the sample, about nine tenths were seen once. The specimen sequenced was peripheral blood. These receptors were collected from a woman younger than 45 with COVID-19, enrolled during active disease. Both conserved end residues are part of each CDR3. D genes are given only for firm matches. Size is stated for part of the rows, as once, few or many counts, or as a class when the clone is expanded.

v_gene	j_gene	abundance	d_gene	CDR3aa	CDR3nt
TRBV2	TRBJ1-5	NA	TRBD1	CASSEARGENQPQHF	TGTGCCAGCAGTGAAGCCAGGGGGGAAAATCAGCCCCAGCATTTT
TRBV5-1	TRBJ1-2	NA	NA	CASSLAGDYGYTF	TGCGCCAGCAGCTTGGCAGGGGACTATGGCTACACCTTC
TRBV6-5	TRBJ1-1	NA	TRBD1	CASRKDRDTEAFF	TGTGCCAGCAGGAAGGACAGGGACACTGAAGCTTTCTTT
TRBV9	TRBJ2-7	once	NA	CASSVADYYEQYF	TGTGCCAGCAGCGTAGCTGACTACTACGAGCAGTACTTC
TRBV19	TRBJ1-2	NA	NA	CASRGRESSYGYTF	TGTGCCAGTAGAGGGAGGGAATCGAGCTATGGCTACACCTTC
TRBV7-7	TRBJ2-5	few	TRBD1	CASSLSSGQGAETQYF	TGTGCCAGCAGCTTATCTTCAGGACAGGGGGCTGAGACCCAGTACTTC
TRBV6-5	TRBJ1-1	NA	NA	CASSIPLGAEAFF	TGTGCCAGCAGTATACCCTTAGGGGCTGAAGCTTTCTTT
TRBV14	TRBJ1-2	NA	NA	CASSQVARNGYTF	TGTGCCAGCAGCCAAGTTGCGAGGAATGGCTACACCTTC
TRBV28	TRBJ2-5	NA	TRBD2	CASSLRLAGVGETQYF	TGTGCCAGCAGTCTCCGACTAGCGGGAGTCGGCGAGACCCAGTACTTC
TRBV2	TRBJ1-4	few	TRBD1	CASSDGTATNEKLFF	TGTGCCAGCAGTGACGGGACAGCAACTAATGAAAAACTGTTTTTT
TRBV19	TRBJ1-3	NA	NA	CASSLQGPASSGNTIYF	TGTGCCAGTAGTCTACAGGGACCAGCTAGCTCTGGAAACACCATATATTTT
TRBV27	TRBJ2-1	NA	NA	CASSFIGYNEQFF	TGTGCCAGCAGTTTCATCGGGTACAATGAGCAGTTCTTC
TRBV5-1	TRBJ1-6	NA	TRBD1	CASSSTTGQGNSPLHF	TGCGCCAGCAGCTCGACGACGGGACAGGGCAATTCACCCCTCCACTTT
TRBV2	TRBJ1-6	NA	TRBD1	CASSADIQGAGGNSPLHF	TGTGCCAGCAGTGCCGATATACAGGGGGCAGGGGGAAATTCACCCCTCCACTTT
TRBV6-2/TRBV6-3	TRBJ2-1	NA	NA	CASSLSSYNEQFF	TGTGCCAGCAGTCTGAGTTCCTACAATGAGCAGTTCTTC
TRBV14	TRBJ2-1	NA	NA	CASSQEAGPLGTNEQFF	TGTGCCAGCAGCCAAGAAGCGGGTCCGCTCGGTACCAATGAGCAGTTCTTC
TRBV4-1	TRBJ2-7	NA	TRBD1	CASSQAGQGSYEQYF	TGCGCCAGCAGCCAAGCGGGACAGGGATCCTACGAGCAGTACTTC
TRBV3-1/TRBV3-2	TRBJ1-2	NA	NA	CASSRERDFYGYTF	TGTGCCAGCAGCCGGGAGCGGGACTTCTATGGCTACACCTTC
TRBV7-3	TRBJ2-1	NA	TRBD2	CASSVASGASYNEQFF	TGTGCCAGCAGCGTCGCAAGCGGGGCCTCCTACAATGAGCAGTTCTTC
TRBV5-4	TRBJ1-3	NA	NA	CASSGGGSSGNTIYF	TGTGCCAGCAGTGGCGGTGGTTCTTCTGGAAACACCATATATTTT
TRBV19	TRBJ2-4	NA	NA	CASSTLTGEAKNIQYF	TGTGCCAGTAGTACCTTGACAGGAGAAGCCAAAAACATTCAGTACTTC
TRBV28	TRBJ2-7	NA	TRBD2	CASRYQGLTGEQYF	TGTGCCAGCAGGTATCAGGGACTAACGGGCGAGCAGTACTTC
TRBV19	TRBJ2-7	NA	TRBD1	CASSLTGQGNEQYF	TGTGCCAGTAGCCTAACGGGACAGGGGAACGAGCAGTACTTC
TRBV28	TRBJ1-1	NA	TRBD1	CATQTGTMNTEAFF	TGTGCCACCCAGACAGGGACAATGAACACTGAAGCTTTCTTT